The 20 T cell receptor beta chains below come from one sample, sequenced in a study of blood T cell repertoires in COVID-19. Only in-frame clones appear in the TCRdb table, and some are missing; sequencing was by immunoSEQ multiplex PCR. The data contain hundreds of thousands of clones, about four fifths of them singletons. Sequencing input: peripheral blood. The receptors shown here come from a woman aged 80 or over with COVID-19, enrolled during active disease.

The chain recombines TRBV5-4 with TRBJ2-3; 9 nucleotides align to TRBD2. The CDR3 consists of 15 residues. Germline V gene lookup returns CDR1 SGHNT and CDR2 YYREEE (reference sequence). V gave up 0 bases and J gave up 1 base; unmatched junction bases: 0. The DNA for the CDR3 is TGTGCCAGCAGCTTGGGCGGGAGGGGCACAGATACGCAGTATTTT. Protein: CASSLGGRGTDTQYF.

The genes are TRBV6-2 or TRBV6-3 and TRBJ1-6; D is perhaps TRBD1 (5 bases). Trimming took 6 bases from V and 3 from J, leaving 12 bases between them. CDR3 length equals 15 residues. Germline assignment: CDR1 MNHEY and CDR2 SVGEGT. CDR3 amino acids: CASSDSRRYNSPLHF. The CDR3 DNA is TGTGCCAGCAGCGACAGCCGACGCTATAATTCACCCCTCCACTTT.

This rearrangement joins TRBV9 to TRBJ1-1; perhaps TRBD1 as D (6 bases). From germline, CDR1 is SGDLS and CDR2 YYNGEE. V was pared by 4 bases and J by 8 bases, with 12 bases between. The CDR3 is made up of 12 amino acids. CDR3 sequence reads: CASSLPGQEAFF. As DNA, the CDR3 is TGTGCCAGCAGCCTTCCCGGACAGGAAGCTTTCTTT.

The chain carries TRBV2 and TRBJ2-6; a weak D match, TRBD1 (5 bases). The V end was cut by 4 bases, the J end by 2 bases, with 15 bases between. This CDR3 is built from 17 residues. The germline CDR1 and CDR2 sequences are SNHLY and FYNNEI. The CDR3 reads CASSANRLGPGANVLTF. The CDR3 nucleotides are TGTGCCAGCAGTGCTAACAGGCTGGGCCCTGGGGCCAACGTCCTGACTTTC. The complete variable domain, with remaining parts taken from reference TRBV2 and TRBJ2-6, reads EPEVTQTPSHQVTQMGQEVILRCVPISNHLYFYWYRQILGQKVEFLVSFYNNEISEKSEIFDDQFSVERPDGSNFTLKIRSTKLEDSAMYFCASSANRLGPGANVLTFGAGSRLTVL.

The genes are TRBV5-1 and TRBJ1-2, with 8 positions matching TRBD1. The CDR3 sequence is 17 residues long. CDR1 and CDR2 (germline): SGHRS, YFSETQ. V lost 0 bases to trimming and J lost 3 bases; unmatched junction nucleotides: 10. The CDR3 DNA reads as TGCGCCAGCAGCTTGGGGAGACAGGGGCCCGGAGACTATGGCTACACCTTC. Amino acids: CASSLGRQGPGDYGYTF.

This clone was recorded only once. V gene TRBV11-2 combines with J gene TRBJ2-3; D perhaps matches TRBD1 (5 bases). The CDR3 is 13 amino acids. Germline values: CDR1 SGHAT, CDR2 FQNNGV. Trimming took 4 bases from V and 4 from J, leaving 9 bases between them. CDR3 loop: CASSSIGADTQYF. CDR3 coding DNA: TGTGCCAGCAGCTCGATAGGGGCAGATACGCAGTATTTT.

This chain connects TRBV5-1 to TRBJ1-2, with 9 bases identical to TRBD1. CDR3 length: 15 amino acids. The germline V gene has CDR1 SGHRS and CDR2 YFSETQ. Unmatched junction bases numbered 4, after V lost 0 bases and J lost 4 bases. The CDR3 DNA follows: TGCGCCAGCAGCTTGGGGGGACAGGGAGGCTATGGCTACACCTTC. It yields the protein CASSLGGQGGYGYTF. The full variable domain, with the rest looked up from reference TRBV5-1 and TRBJ1-2, is KAGVTQTPRYLIKTRGQQVTLSCSPISGHRSVSWYQQTPGQGLQFLFEYFSETQRNKGNFPGRFSGRQFSNSRSEMNVSTLELGDSALYLCASSLGGQGGYGYTFGSGTRLTVV.

This clone was seen just once. In DNA form, the CDR3 reads TGTGCCAGTTCACAGGTGAACACTGAAGCTTTCTTT. Translated, it gives CASSQVNTEAFF. V is TRBV2 and J is TRBJ1-1; D is possibly TRBD1 (5 bases). CDR1 SNHLY and CDR2 FYNNEI come from the germline V gene. The CDR3 has 12 amino acids. The germline V and J ends were trimmed by 9 bases and 0 bases, with 8 bases remaining between them.

This clone has a handful of counts. The genes are TRBV19 and TRBJ1-2; D is possibly TRBD1 (5 bases). The germline V and J ends were trimmed by 7 bases and 2 bases, with 17 bases remaining between them. Germline V CDR1 and CDR2: LNHDA, SQIVND (reference sequence). The CDR3 runs to 15 residues. The CDR3 here is CASTPGRRGNYGYTF. Here the CDR3 DNA reads TGTGCCAGTACCCCGGGTAGGAGGGGCAACTATGGCTACACCTTC.

The gene calls are TRBV28 and TRBJ1-2; tentatively, D is TRBD1 (5 bases). CDR3 length: 14 residues. CDR1 is MDHEN and CDR2 is SYDVKM in the germline V gene. Trimming took off 4 bases at V and 2 bases at J, with 11 bases between the two ends. CDR3 in amino acids: CASSSGGINYGYTF. Here the CDR3 DNA reads TGTGCCAGCAGTTCCGGGGGGATCAACTATGGCTACACCTTC.

V and J are TRBV5-4 and TRBJ2-5; D possibly corresponds to TRBD2 (5 bases). CDR1 SGHNT and CDR2 YYREEE come from the germline V gene (reference sequence). CDR3 length equals 14 residues. V gave up 4 bases and J gave up 5 bases, with 15 bases separating them. The CDR3 DNA follows: TGTGCCAGCAGCCGACGAGGAGCGGAGGAGACCCAGTACTTC. Translating it yields CASSRRGAEETQYF.

The chain links TRBV28 to TRBJ1-3; D uncertain. In germline, CDR1 is MDHEN, CDR2 SYDVKM. There are 14 residues in the CDR3. With 6 bases removed from V and 4 bases from J, the gap between germline ends came to 13 bases. The CDR3 spells CASSRQDIGNTIYF. The DNA of the CDR3 is TGTGCCAGCAGCCGCCAAGACATAGGAAACACCATATATTTT.

V is TRBV5-1 and J is TRBJ1-3; D uncertain. Germline assignment: CDR1 SGHRS and CDR2 YFSETQ. Trimming removed 4 bases from V and 0 bases from J, with 11 bases in between. This CDR3 is 15 amino acids long. CDR3 loop: CASSIEQSSGNTIYF. In DNA, the CDR3 is TGCGCCAGCAGCATCGAACAGAGCTCTGGAAACACCATATATTTT.

This clone was picked up a small number of times. The J gene is TRBJ2-3, the V gene TRBV3-1 (or the pseudogene TRBV3-2); 8 nucleotides match TRBD2. Germline V gene lookup returns CDR1 LGHDT and CDR2 YNNKEL (reference sequence). The trim removed 5 bases at V and 5 bases at J, leaving 12 bases unmatched. The CDR3 is made up of 16 amino acids. In DNA form, the CDR3 reads TGTGCCAGCAGCTCCTACGGGACTAGAGGGGAAGATACGCAGTATTTT. This gives the protein CASSSYGTRGEDTQYF.

The rearrangement joins TRBV19 to TRBJ2-5; 8 bases align to TRBD1. Trimming cost V 5 bases and J 7 bases; bases outside gene matches: 12. This CDR3 is 15 amino acids long. In germline, CDR1 is LNHDA, CDR2 SQIVND (reference sequence). CDR3 residues: CASSPGAGGRMTQYF. CDR3 bases: TGTGCCAGTAGTCCCGGGGCAGGGGGCCGAATGACCCAGTACTTC.

This clone was recorded a few times. This rearrangement joins TRBV3-1 (or the pseudogene TRBV3-2) to TRBJ1-6, with D possibly being TRBD1 (6 bases). The CDR3 runs 14 residues. Germline values: CDR1 LGHDT, CDR2 YNNKEL (reference sequence). V shed 5 bases and J shed 7 bases, with 12 bases lying between them. The CDR3 region is CASSSTGYNSPLHF. CDR3 in DNA: TGTGCCAGCAGCAGCACAGGGTACAATTCACCCCTCCACTTT.

This rearrangement joins TRBV6-2 or TRBV6-3 to TRBJ1-6, with 9 bases aligning to TRBD1. Germline V gene sequence: CDR1 MNHEY, CDR2 SVGEGT. The ends lost 2 bases at V and 7 bases at J; junction bases unmatched: 3. This CDR3 is 15 amino acids long. This chain's CDR3 is CASSYQDRGNSPLHF. CDR3 sequence (DNA): TGTGCCAGCAGTTACCAGGACAGGGGCAATTCACCCCTCCACTTT.

The V gene is TRBV2, the J gene TRBJ2-7; TRBD1 agrees at 8 bases. CDR1 and CDR2 from the germline V gene are SNHLY and FYNNEI. V gave up 7 bases and J gave up 3 bases; unmatched junction bases: 11. This CDR3 has 15 residues. CDR3 protein: CASTLGGQVGYEQYF. In nucleotides, the CDR3 is TGTGCCAGCACCCTGGGGGGACAGGTCGGCTACGAGCAGTACTTC.

The J gene is TRBJ1-1, the V gene TRBV6-5; 8 bases are shared with TRBD1. From germline, CDR1 is MNHEY and CDR2 SVGAGI. V was pared by 10 bases and J by 8 bases, with 18 bases of the junction left unmatched. This CDR3 has 15 residues. CDR3 sequence: CAISPVAGGGIEAFF. CDR3 sequence (DNA): TGTGCCATCTCCCCGGTGGCAGGGGGCGGAATCGAAGCTTTCTTT.

CDR3 in amino acids: CASSLDRGDAKYEAFF. Written as DNA, the CDR3 is TGTGCCAGCAGCTTGGACAGGGGAGATGCCAAATATGAAGCTTTCTTT. The chain employs TRBV5-4 and TRBJ1-1; 7 nucleotides line up with TRBD1. Germline values: CDR1 SGHNT, CDR2 YYREEE (reference sequence). The V segment lost 0 bases and the J segment 7 bases; nucleotides outside the gene matches: 12. The CDR3 consists of 16 residues.